Listed here are 10 T cell receptor beta chains from one sample, sequenced in a study of blood T cell repertoires in COVID-19. The repertoire was sequenced with immunoSEQ multiplex PCR; TCRdb's copy has only in-frame clones and lacks some. This table has just over 650,000 clones, 75% to 90% appearing once. What was sequenced was peripheral blood. The receptors were sampled from a woman younger than 30 with acute or convalescent COVID-19.

The chain combines TRBV4-1 with TRBJ1-1; D may be TRBD1 (5 bases). This CDR3 is built from 17 residues. With 0 bases removed from V and 0 bases from J, the gap between germline ends came to 14 bases. Germline V CDR1 and CDR2: MGHRA, YSYEKL. CDR3 sequence (DNA): TGCGCCAGCAGCCAAGATGTGACGGGACTCTTGAACACTGAAGCTTTCTTT. Amino acids: CASSQDVTGLLNTEAFF.

The genes are TRBV27 and TRBJ2-7; the match to TRBD2 covers 7 bases. The V gene end was trimmed by 4 bases and the J gene end by 3 bases; junction bases not matched to a gene: 3. The germline gives CDR1 MNHEY, CDR2 SMNVEV (reference sequence). The CDR3 has 13 amino acids. The CDR3 DNA follows: TGTGCCAGCAGTTACAGCGGGGACTACGAGCAGTACTTC. Its protein is CASSYSGDYEQYF.

The chain uses TRBV3-1 (or the pseudogene TRBV3-2) and TRBJ2-5, with TRBD2 as a possible D gene (6 bases). Trimming removed 4 bases from V and 6 bases from J, with 15 bases in between. The V gene's germline CDR1 is LGHDT and CDR2 YNNKEL (reference sequence). The CDR3 is 14 residues long. CDR3 coding DNA: TGTGCCAGCAGCCGGATCTGGAGGGGAAAGACCCAGTACTTC. Translated, it gives CASSRIWRGKTQYF.

This chain uses TRBV19 with TRBJ2-1; 11 bases match TRBD2. The germline V gene has CDR1 LNHDA and CDR2 SQIVND (reference sequence). The V segment lost 5 bases and the J segment 1 base; nucleotides outside the gene matches: 10. This CDR3 spans 18 amino acids. CDR3 in amino acids: CASSLASGGIFSYNEQFF. CDR3 sequence (DNA): TGTGCCAGTAGTCTGGCTAGCGGGGGGATATTTTCCTACAATGAGCAGTTCTTC.

The chain combines TRBV7-9 with TRBJ1-2; no firm D call. The V end lost 2 bases, the J end lost 6 bases, and 10 bases lay between the germline ends. The germline CDR1 and CDR2 sequences are SEHNR and FQNEAQ (reference sequence). This CDR3 is built from 13 residues. CDR3: CASSLLQKDGYTF. CDR3 bases: TGTGCCAGCAGCTTACTACAGAAGGATGGCTACACCTTC.

In this sample, this clone turned up a few times. J is TRBJ2-1 and V is TRBV24-1; TRBD2 agrees at 9 bases. The germline CDR1 and CDR2 sequences are KGHDR and SFDVKD. The CDR3 loop spans 20 amino acids. After removal of 8 bases from V and 0 bases from J, the junction contained 19 bases not matched to a gene. The CDR3 bases are TGTGCCACCATGGGTTTGGGTAGCGGGGGCCAGACGAGCTCCTACAATGAGCAGTTCTTC. This encodes CATMGLGSGGQTSSYNEQFF.

The rearrangement links TRBV30 to TRBJ2-6; D remains ambiguous. V was shortened by 4 bases and J by 0 bases, with 7 bases between the two germline ends. This CDR3 is 14 amino acids long. The V gene's germline CDR1 is GTSNPN and CDR2 SVGIG (reference sequence). Here the CDR3 reads CAWMRSSGANVLTF. The CDR3 nucleotides read TGTGCCTGGATGAGAAGCTCTGGGGCCAACGTCCTGACTTTC.

The rearrangement uses TRBV12-5 and TRBJ1-1, with TRBD1 as a possible D gene (6 bases). This CDR3 spans 18 amino acids. V was pared by 0 bases and J by 4 bases, with 21 bases between. Germline CDR1 is LGHNT and CDR2 is FRNRAP. The CDR3 nucleotides read TGTGCTAGTGGTTTGGTAGGGCCAGGGACACGTTCGGGCACTGAAGCTTTCTTT. It is translated as CASGLVGPGTRSGTEAFF.

V usage is TRBV3-1 (or the pseudogene TRBV3-2) and J usage is TRBJ2-5; 10 nucleotides line up with TRBD2. Trimming cost V 4 bases and J 7 bases; bases outside gene matches: 9. Germline CDR1 reads LGHDT; CDR2 reads YNNKEL (reference sequence). This CDR3 comprises 15 residues. As DNA, the CDR3 is TGTGCCAGCAGCCCAAGGCTAGCGGGGGCTGCGACCCAGTACTTC. It yields the protein CASSPRLAGAATQYF.

The J gene is TRBJ1-1, the V gene TRBV11-1; D uncertain. The CDR3 loop spans 16 amino acids. CDR1 is SGHAT, CDR2 FQDESV, per germline (reference sequence). V shed 2 bases and J shed 1 base, with 14 bases lying between them. For the CDR3, the DNA is TGTGCCAGCAGCTTAATTGGAGGACTTACGAACACTGAAGCTTTCTTT. It translates to CASSLIGGLTNTEAFF.